The 10 T cell receptor beta chains in this list originate from one sample, sequenced in a study of shared clonotypes between healthy human individuals. As defined, naive CD8 cells were CD45RO-negative and positively selected for CCR7, with terminally differentiated effector memory CD45RA+ cells excluded. Sequencing was performed with immunoSEQ multiplex PCR; in TCRdb, only in-frame clones are kept and a portion is missing. This sample carries a few million clones, about 94% of them seen once, and the ten largest clones take under 2%. The sample taken for sequencing was naive CD8+ T cells from PBMCs. The receptors were sampled from a man younger than 30 in good health. Some clones in this sample may be carry-over from other donors' samples.

The chain carries TRBV27 and TRBJ2-7; perhaps D is TRBD1 or TRBD2 (5 bases each). V lost 8 bases and J lost 6, with 17 bases in between. CDR1 and CDR2 from the germline V gene are MNHEY and SMNVEV (reference sequence). This CDR3 region has 13 residues. The CDR3 bases are TGTGCCAGCCATCCACGTCTTGGGACCGAGCAGTACTTC. Encoded protein: CASHPRLGTEQYF.

The rearrangement links TRBV7-8 to TRBJ1-2; D is ambiguous. The CDR3 is made up of 16 amino acids. The V gene lost 1 base and the J gene lost 4 bases, with 16 bases spanning the gap. Germline CDR1 reads SGHVS; CDR2 reads FQNEAQ. The CDR3 DNA reads as TGTGCCAGCAGCTTAGACCGGGCAGAAAGCATCTATGGCTACACCTTC. It yields the protein CASSLDRAESIYGYTF.

This chain uses TRBV27 with TRBJ1-5; TRBD1 might be the D (6 bases). V lost 7 bases and J lost 0, with 13 bases in between. CDR3 length: 15 residues. CDR1 is MNHEY, CDR2 SMNVEV, per germline (reference sequence). CDR3 loop: CASTTRGHSNQPQHF. The CDR3 coding sequence is TGTGCCAGCACTACAAGGGGACATAGCAATCAGCCCCAGCATTTT.

This clone was counted once. V and J are TRBV5-5 and TRBJ1-2, with D unclear. V lost 1 base to trimming and J lost 0 bases, with 7 bases between them. Germline V gives CDR1 SGHKS, CDR2 YYEKEE (reference sequence). The CDR3 has 14 amino acids. The CDR3 DNA follows: TGTGCCAGCAGCTTGAAGGGTTCTAACTATGGCTACACCTTC. Its protein product is CASSLKGSNYGYTF.

V gene TRBV11-2 combines with J gene TRBJ2-3; D call uncertain. The germline V and J ends were trimmed by 10 bases and 1 base, with 18 bases remaining between them. This CDR3 is built from 15 residues. Germline assignment: CDR1 SGHAT and CDR2 FQNNGV. CDR3 nucleotide sequence: TGTGCCATCAGAGGAAAAACTAAAGGCACAGATACGCAGTATTTT. Protein: CAIRGKTKGTDTQYF.

V is TRBV5-6 and J is TRBJ2-5, with 11 bases matching TRBD2. Germline CDR1 and CDR2: SGHDT and YYEEEE. This CDR3 is 16 amino acids long. J lost 2 bases, V lost 4 bases, and 7 bases had no gene match. CDR3 protein: CASSAGLAGLQETQYF. The CDR3 DNA is TGTGCCAGCAGCGCCGGACTAGCGGGTCTTCAAGAGACCCAGTACTTC.

As DNA, the CDR3 is TGTGCCAGCAGCTTTAGCGACAGGGGGCGCGACTATGGCTACACCTTC. It encodes CASSFSDRGRDYGYTF. The chain joins TRBV7-9 to TRBJ1-2; 10 nucleotides agree with TRBD1. The J segment lost 3 bases and the V segment lost 3 bases, leaving 7 bases of the junction unmatched. This CDR3 has 16 amino acids. CDR1 and CDR2 (germline): SEHNR, FQNEAQ (reference sequence).

The rearrangement joins TRBV5-1 to TRBJ2-1; TRBD1 matches 8 bases. The CDR3 is 15 residues long. V shed 1 base, J shed 9 bases, and the junction held 9 bases outside the gene matches. The germline CDR1 and CDR2 sequences are SGHRS and YFSETQ. For the CDR3, the DNA is TGCGCCAGCAGCTTGCCGGGACAGGCCCCAAGTGAGCAGTTCTTC. Its protein is CASSLPGQAPSEQFF.

V gene TRBV19 combines with J gene TRBJ2-6; the D is unclear. The CDR3 has 16 amino acids. Germline assignment: CDR1 LNHDA and CDR2 SQIVND (reference sequence). V was cut by 0 bases and J by 4 bases, with 10 bases left in between. This chain's CDR3 is CASSIEVRPGANVLTF. In nucleotides, the CDR3 is TGTGCCAGTAGTATAGAAGTCCGGCCCGGGGCCAACGTCCTGACTTTC.

Points on this clone: Different DNA sequences within this sample yield the same CDR3. The CDR3 nucleotides read TGTGCCAGCAGTTCACTAGACAACTCCTACGAGCAGTACTTC. Its protein product is CASSSLDNSYEQYF. V gene TRBV27 combines with J gene TRBJ2-7; maybe TRBD2 (5 bases). The CDR3 has 14 amino acids. CDR1 and CDR2 from the germline V gene are MNHEY and SMNVEV (reference sequence). The ends were cut back, 4 bases at V and 0 bases at J, with 10 bases in the middle.